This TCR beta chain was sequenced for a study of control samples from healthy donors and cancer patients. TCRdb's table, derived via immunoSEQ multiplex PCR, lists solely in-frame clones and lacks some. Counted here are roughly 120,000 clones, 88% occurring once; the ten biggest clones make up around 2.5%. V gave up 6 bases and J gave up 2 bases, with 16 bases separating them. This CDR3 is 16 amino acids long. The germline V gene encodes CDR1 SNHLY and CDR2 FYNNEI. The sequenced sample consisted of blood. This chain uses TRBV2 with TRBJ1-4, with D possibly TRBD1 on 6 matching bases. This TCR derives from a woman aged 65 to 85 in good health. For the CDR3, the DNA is TGTGCCAGCAGCCCCAGGGGAGGCGAGACTAATGAAAAACTGTTTTTT. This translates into CASSPRGGETNEKLFF.